The 22 T cell receptor beta chains reported below all come from one sample, sequenced in a study of early T cells in non-severe SARS-CoV-2 infection (dated by TCRdb to the early 2020s). Libraries were made using 5' RACE. For sequencing, a NextSeq 500 was employed. TCRdb reanalyzed the raw reads on its own, using fastp at Q25 for trimming and MiXCR for clone calling, and kept in-frame beta chains. Identical CDR3 proteins give one entry, which carries the most common genes and DNA. Here the sample has roughly 63,000 distinct CDR3 sequences; 13% occur a single time. In total, the top ten clones hold approximately 4.8% of the sample. The sequencing input was whole blood. The receptors shown here come from an adult who was a healthcare worker with PCR-confirmed SARS-CoV-2 infection or an uninfected control (not recorded which).

The DNA for the CDR3 is TGTGCCAGCAGCTCCATACCGGGACAGGGAGCTGAGCAGTTCTTC. It is translated as CASSSIPGQGAEQFF. The chain is built from TRBV2 and TRBJ2-1; TRBD1 aligns across 9 bases. CDR1 is SNHLY, CDR2 FYNNEI, per germline. With 6 bases clipped from V and 9 bases from J, the junction kept 12 bases outside the gene matches. This CDR3 contains 15 residues.

This clonotype was counted ten times or more. J is TRBJ2-7 and V is TRBV20-1; 10 nucleotides agree with TRBD1. J was trimmed by 2 bases and V by 0 bases; bases with no gene match: 4. From germline, CDR1 is DFQATT and CDR2 SNEGSKA (reference sequence). The length of the CDR3 is 15 residues. CDR3: CSARDPGQGTYEQYF. CDR3 DNA: TGCAGTGCTAGAGATCCGGGACAGGGGACCTACGAGCAGTACTTC.

This clonotype was seen ten or more times. V is TRBV2 and J is TRBJ1-1; 7 bases align to TRBD1. Germline V gene data show CDR1 as SNHLY and CDR2 as FYNNEI. The length of the CDR3 is 15 residues. V lost 10 bases to trimming and J lost 0 bases; unmatched junction nucleotides: 11. The CDR3 loop reads CATSREGAMNTEAFF. In nucleotides, the CDR3 is TGTGCCACCTCAAGGGAGGGGGCGATGAACACTGAAGCTTTCTTT.

This clonotype was observed a few times. The V and J genes are TRBV15 and TRBJ2-3; the D is unclear. The germline V and J ends were trimmed by 1 base and 0 bases, with 8 bases remaining between them. The CDR3 loop spans 15 amino acids. CDR1 is LNHNV, CDR2 YYDKDF, per germline (reference sequence). CDR3 protein: CATSRVGSSTDTQYF. DNA for the CDR3: TGTGCCACCAGCAGAGTAGGGTCTAGCACAGATACGCAGTATTTT.

The rearrangement links TRBV5-4 to TRBJ1-6, with TRBD1 matching over 8 bases. Germline loops: CDR1 SGHNT, CDR2 YYREEE (reference sequence). J was trimmed by 5 bases and V by 1 base; bases with no gene match: 14. The CDR3 is 19 amino acids. The CDR3 DNA reads TGTGCCAGCAGCTTGTACGGGACAGGTTCCTCAGACCATAATTCACCCCTCCACTTT. As protein: CASSLYGTGSSDHNSPLHF.

This clonotype was seen at least ten times. CDR3 in DNA: TGTGCCAGCAGCTCCGGGTACACCGGGGAGCTGTTTTTT. This codes for CASSSGYTGELFF. The V and J genes are TRBV5-4 and TRBJ2-2; D not certain. In germline, CDR1 is SGHNT, CDR2 YYREEE (reference sequence). This CDR3 is 13 amino acids long. V lost 3 bases and J lost 3, with 6 bases in between.

This clonotype has a count of ten or more. V and J are TRBV19 and TRBJ2-5, with 7 bases fitting TRBD2. This CDR3 has 15 residues. Germline CDR1 and CDR2: LNHDA and SQIVND (reference sequence). The V gene end was trimmed by 3 bases and the J gene end by 2 bases; junction bases not matched to a gene: 6. The CDR3, as DNA: TGTGCCAGTAGTATGGGGACTAAAACACAAGAGACCCAGTACTTC. Translation gives CASSMGTKTQETQYF. Full variable domain (outside the CDR3, taken from reference TRBV19 and TRBJ2-5): DGGITQSPKYLFRKEGQNVTLSCEQNLNHDAMYWYRQDPGQGLRLIYYSQIVNDFQKGDIAEGYSVSREKKESFPLTVTSAQKNPTAFYLCASSMGTKTQETQYFGPGTRLLVL.

In its sample, this clonotype was seen many times. The chain joins TRBV20-1 to TRBJ2-1; D is possibly TRBD1 (5 bases). CDR1 DFQATT and CDR2 SNEGSKA come from the germline V gene (reference sequence). V was trimmed by 0 bases and J by 4 bases, leaving 16 bases between them. The CDR3 is 16 residues long. CDR3 nucleotide sequence: TGCAGTGCTAGAGATAAGGTTGTAGGGGTATACAATGAGCAGTTCTTC. Its translation is CSARDKVVGVYNEQFF.

This clonotype was seen ten or more times. The V call is TRBV9, the J call TRBJ2-3; no firm D call. CDR3 length: 14 residues. V lost 0 bases to trimming and J lost 6 bases, with 11 bases between them. Germline lookup yields CDR1 SGDLS and CDR2 YYNGEE. The DNA of the CDR3 is TGTGCCAGCAGCGTAGAGCCCCTGGTGGATACGCAGTATTTT. Its protein product is CASSVEPLVDTQYF.

By sample fraction, this clonotype is medium-sized. V gene TRBV2 combines with J gene TRBJ1-1, with a weak D call TRBD1 (6 bases). V lost 6 bases and J lost 4, with 12 bases in between. The CDR3 runs 13 residues. Germline CDR1 and CDR2: SNHLY and FYNNEI. The CDR3 region is CASRNRAITEAFF. DNA of the CDR3: TGTGCCAGCAGAAACAGGGCGATCACTGAAGCTTTCTTT.

This clonotype was detected ten times or more. The CDR3 DNA reads TGCAGCGCAGACCCTAGCGGGGGTGCTTTGGGGGTAAATGAGCAGTTCTTC. Protein: CSADPSGGALGVNEQFF. This chain joins TRBV20-1 and TRBJ2-1; 10 nucleotides agree with TRBD2. Germline CDR1 is DFQATT and CDR2 is SNEGSKA (reference sequence). The CDR3 covers 17 residues.

This clonotype was detected many times. V is TRBV7-2 and J is TRBJ2-2; no clear D. Trimming cost V 4 bases and J 9 bases, with 18 bases left between them. The CDR3 has 15 amino acids. Germline lookup yields CDR1 SGHTA and CDR2 FQGNSA. The CDR3 spells CASSSQTTVWRELFF. CDR3 DNA: TGTGCCAGCAGCTCACAAACGACTGTTTGGAGGGAGCTGTTTTTT.

The rearrangement uses TRBV6-2 or TRBV6-3 and TRBJ2-1; possible D gene TRBD2, 6 bases. The germline CDR1 and CDR2 sequences are MNHEY and SVGEGT. Trimming pared 6 bases from V and 9 bases from J, leaving 24 bases between. The CDR3 loop spans 16 amino acids. The CDR3 reads CASSSLDPAVGGEQFF. In DNA form, the CDR3 reads TGTGCCAGCAGCTCCCTGGATCCCGCGGTCGGGGGTGAGCAGTTCTTC.

Ten or more counts support this clonotype. DNA of the CDR3: TGTGCCAGCAGCTATACCCGCTCCGTGGATACGCAGTATTTT. Its protein is CASSYTRSVDTQYF. The J gene is TRBJ2-3, the V gene TRBV11-2; D remains ambiguous. V gave up 4 bases and J gave up 6 bases, with 14 bases separating them. Germline V lookup: CDR1 SGHAT, CDR2 FQNNGV. This CDR3 region has 14 residues. The entire variable domain, with the rest obtained from reference TRBV11-2 and TRBJ2-3, is as follows: EAGVAQSPRYKIIEKRQSVAFWCNPISGHATLYWYQQILGQGPKLLIQFQNNGVVDDSQLPKDRFSAERLKGVDSTLKIQPAKLEDSAVYLCASSYTRSVDTQYFGPGTRLTVL.

This clonotype has a count of ten or more. V is TRBV6-6 and J is TRBJ2-7, with 10 bases lining up with TRBD1. Germline V gene sequence: CDR1 MNHNY, CDR2 SVGAGI (reference sequence). The CDR3 is made up of 14 amino acids. V shed 6 bases and J 5 bases; nucleotides not matched to a gene: 7. CDR3 in amino acids: CASRTVDRGNEQYF. The CDR3 bases are TGTGCCAGCAGAACCGTGGACAGGGGGAACGAGCAGTACTTC.

The rearrangement links TRBV29-1 to TRBJ2-4; D uncertain. The CDR3 runs 13 residues. The V end lost 7 bases, the J end lost 5 bases, and 15 bases lay between the germline ends. Per germline, CDR1 SQVTM and CDR2 ANQGSEA. CDR3 in DNA: TGCAGCGGAGTTCGAGGTTCTGAAAACATTCAGTACTTC. Its translation: CSGVRGSENIQYF.

This clonotype was seen many times. V usage is TRBV5-1 and J usage is TRBJ2-3; possibly TRBD2 for D (6 bases). The CDR3 covers 15 residues. The V end lost 0 bases, the J end lost 1 base, and 9 bases lay between the germline ends. Looked up from germline, CDR1 is SGHRS and CDR2 is YFSETQ. CDR3 coding DNA: TGCGCCAGCAGCTTGGATGGAGGGGGCACAGATACGCAGTATTTT. Protein sequence: CASSLDGGGTDTQYF.

This clonotype was seen a handful of times. The rearrangement uses TRBV6-6 and TRBJ2-3; D is undetermined. Trimming took 7 bases from V and 3 from J, leaving 5 bases between them. The CDR3 has 11 amino acids. Germline V gives CDR1 MNHNY, CDR2 SVGAGI (reference sequence). The CDR3 coding sequence is TGTGCCAGCACTCAAACAGATACGCAGTATTTT. Encoded protein: CASTQTDTQYF.

This clonotype has a count of ten or more. The chain carries TRBV6-6 and TRBJ1-2; no firm D call. Germline loops: CDR1 MNHNY, CDR2 SVGAGI (reference sequence). The CDR3 runs to 12 residues. V was pared by 5 bases and J by 8 bases, with 12 bases between. CDR3 residues: CASSPPEGGYTF. Written as DNA, the CDR3 is TGTGCCAGCAGTCCCCCCGAAGGCGGCTACACCTTC.

The V gene is TRBV10-3, the J gene TRBJ2-3; 8 bases match TRBD2. Germline CDR1 is ENHRY and CDR2 is SYGVKD. This CDR3 comprises 14 residues. The ends lost 6 bases at V and 6 bases at J; junction bases unmatched: 8. CDR3 nucleotide sequence: TGTGCCATCAGCCCGGGAGGGGCCCAGGATACGCAGTATTTT. It yields the protein CAISPGGAQDTQYF.

The CDR3 DNA sequence: TGTGCCAGCAGTTTAGCTAGCGGGGGGCCTTATTTT. This codes for CASSLASGGPYF. The rearrangement links TRBV12-3 or TRBV12-4 to TRBJ2-3; 10 bases match TRBD2. CDR3 size: 12 residues. V was pared by 0 bases and J by 15 bases, with 3 bases of the junction left unmatched.

This clonotype was seen many times. This chain links TRBV18 with TRBJ1-6, with 9 bases aligning to TRBD1. This CDR3 is 14 amino acids long. With 6 bases clipped from V and 9 bases from J, the junction kept 6 bases outside the gene matches. Germline V gene sequence: CDR1 KGHSH, CDR2 LQKENI. CDR3 residues: CASSRTGEGSPLHF. DNA for the CDR3: TGTGCCAGCTCCCGGACAGGGGAGGGTTCACCCCTCCACTTT. The full variable domain, completed using reference TRBV18 and TRBJ1-6, is NAGVMQNPRHLVRRRGQEARLRCSPMKGHSHVYWYRQLPEEGLKFMVYLQKENIIDESGMPKERFSAEFPKEGPSILRIQQVVRGDSAAYFCASSRTGEGSPLHFGNGTRLTVT.